This TCR beta chain stems from a study of breast tumors, draining lymph nodes, adjacent tissues. The CDR3 extends over 13 amino acids. Trimming cost V 1 base and J 6 bases, with 6 bases left between them. The germline V gene has CDR1 LGHDT and CDR2 YNNKEL (reference sequence). Samples came from axillary lymph nodes draining the breast cancer. Each CDR3 protein is one row after TCRdb ran MiXCR on the multiplex PCR reads. Seen here are roughly 120,000 distinct CDR3 sequences, about 20% observed once, and the top ten hold around 3.5%. Findings of the study overall: The lymph node origin of tumor T cells was framed as consistent with a hypothesis, not demonstrated. Findings are consistent with lymph node origin and intratumoral expansion of most tumor T cells. Tumor TCR diversity was below lymph nodes but above nontumor tissue. Tumor and nontumor repertoires were significantly more similar in luminal-like than in basal-like breast cancer.

Turning to this clonotype: Antigen: not known.

The source material was axillary lymph node tissue. This chain connects TRBV3-1 to TRBJ2-2; D not resolved. The receptor's source is a female donor with breast cancer. Some clones in this sample may be carry-over from other donors' samples. CDR3 bases: TGTGCCAGCAGCCAAGTTCAATCCGGGGAGCTGTTTTTT. Translated: CASSQVQSGELFF.